This T cell receptor beta chain was captured in a study of cytomegalovirus exposure and HLA in healthy donors. Donors sampled were nominally healthy, though unrecorded immune exposures were likely. This PCR relied on a set of 60 Vbeta primers and 13 Jbeta primers. Clones were sequenced by immunoSEQ multiplex PCR, and TCRdb holds only the in-frame ones, with some missing. The data contain some 150,000 clones, about 76% of them singletons. The CDR3 has 15 amino acids. Germline-derived CDR1 and CDR2 are SGHRS and YFSETQ. The trim removed 0 bases at V and 6 bases at J, leaving 9 bases unmatched. The gene calls are TRBV5-1 and TRBJ2-7; TRBD2 matches at 7 bases. The TCR comes from a human donor in good health. Sample: PBMCs. CDR3 protein: CASSLGSGLISEQYF. The DNA for the CDR3 is TGCGCCAGCAGCTTGGGTAGCGGGCTCATCTCCGAGCAGTACTTC.